Listed here are 6 T cell receptor beta chains from one sample, sequenced in a study of regulatory T cells in long-lasting Graves disease. Specified time point: newly diagnosed GD, antithyroid drugs for less than 3 months. The TCR library used RNA extracted from PBMCs. To make TCR beta libraries, researchers used iRepertoire HTBI primers and Arm-PCR of CDR3 regions. TCRdb called the multiplex PCR reads again in MiXCR, with one record for every CDR3 protein. Seen here are over 200,000 distinct CDR3 sequences, approximately 18% observed once, and the top ten hold around 13%. This sample also appeared in a second study, on T cells in Graves' hyperthyroidism and ophthalmopathy.

Sample: peripheral blood mononuclear cells (PBMCs), taken at new diagnosis, from a patient treated with antithyroid drugs. The receptors shown here come from a young woman with Graves disease.

Turning to this clonotype: A read error likely explains this, since a far larger clone differs by one base. V usage is TRBV6-1 and J usage is TRBJ2-7, with D possibly matching TRBD2 (6 bases). Germline V gene data show CDR1 as MNHNS and CDR2 as SASEGT. The CDR3 runs to 13 residues. The DNA of the CDR3 is TGTGCCAGCTGTGAAGCGCGGGAATACGAGCAGTACTTC. It is translated as CASCEAREYEQYF.

This clonotype was recorded a few times. The chain joins TRBV3-1 to TRBJ2-3; 7 nucleotides match TRBD2. Per the germline V gene, CDR1 is LGHDT and CDR2 is YNNKEL (reference sequence). The CDR3 length is 16 residues. V lost 0 bases to trimming and J lost 4 bases; unmatched junction nucleotides: 7. The CDR3 protein is CASSQEIMGGADTQYF. CDR3 sequence (DNA): TGTGCCAGCAGCCAAGAAATAATGGGGGGGGCAGATACGCAGTATTTT.

This clonotype was recorded at least ten times. V is TRBV4-2 and J is TRBJ1-2; TRBD1 matches at 7 bases. Germline-derived CDR1 and CDR2 are LGHNA and YNFKEQ. This CDR3 region has 13 residues. Losses at the gene ends were 3 bases for V and 7 bases for J; bases not matched to a gene: 5. CDR3 sequence (DNA): TGTGCCAGCAGCCAGGAAGGGGGCGTTGGCTACACCTTC. Its protein product is CASSQEGGVGYTF.

This clonotype was counted between two and nine times. One end of the junction does not line up with germline, which may come from a read error. The J gene is TRBJ1-1, the V gene TRBV5-1, with D uncertain. The CDR3 is made up of 13 amino acids. Germline CDR1 is SGHRS and CDR2 is YFSETQ. CDR3 in amino acids: CASSGMDHTEALF. The CDR3 bases are TGCGCCAGCAGCGGGATGGACCACACTGAAGCTCTCTTT.

Many counts were recorded for this clonotype. The J gene is TRBJ2-1, the V gene TRBV19; 9 bases agree with TRBD1. CDR3 length: 17 residues. Germline V CDR1 and CDR2: LNHDA, SQIVND (reference sequence). Germline trimming cut 5 bases from V and 3 bases from J; bases unmatched to any gene: 11. CDR3 coding DNA: TGTGCCAGTAGTCTCGGGGCAGACAGGGGGGACTACAATGAGCAGTTCTTC. Translation: CASSLGADRGDYNEQFF.

This clonotype was seen repeatedly, ten times or more. The CDR3 region is CASSFYPQGASNGYTF. The CDR3 DNA reads TGTGCCAGCAGTTTTTACCCCCAGGGGGCGAGTAATGGCTACACCTTC. The rearrangement uses TRBV27 and TRBJ1-2, with 8 bases that match TRBD1. Losses at the gene ends were 3 bases for V and 6 bases for J; bases not matched to a gene: 12. Germline-derived CDR1 and CDR2 are MNHEY and SMNVEV (reference sequence). This CDR3 has 16 amino acids.